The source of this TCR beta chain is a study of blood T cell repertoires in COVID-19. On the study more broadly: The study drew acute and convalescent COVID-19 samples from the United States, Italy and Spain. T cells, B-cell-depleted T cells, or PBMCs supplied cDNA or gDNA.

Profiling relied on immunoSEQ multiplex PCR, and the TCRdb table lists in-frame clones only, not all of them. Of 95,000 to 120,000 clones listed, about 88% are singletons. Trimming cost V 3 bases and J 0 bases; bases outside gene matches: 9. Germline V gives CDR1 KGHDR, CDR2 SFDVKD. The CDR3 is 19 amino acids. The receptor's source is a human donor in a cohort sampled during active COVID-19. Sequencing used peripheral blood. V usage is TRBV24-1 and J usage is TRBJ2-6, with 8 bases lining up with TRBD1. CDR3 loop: CATSDPTAGGDSGANVLTF. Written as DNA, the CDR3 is TGTGCCACCAGTGATCCCACAGCAGGGGGCGACTCTGGGGCCAACGTCCTGACTTTC.